Below are 20 T cell receptor beta chains sequenced from a single sample in a study of T cells in Graves' hyperthyroidism and ophthalmopathy. TCR beta CDR3 region amplification was performed from RNA transcripts. The HTBI primer set was used in a first-round RT-PCR of the TCR CDR3. TCRdb re-derived calls from the multiplex PCR reads in MiXCR, one entry per CDR3 protein. The table shows roughly 700,000 distinct CDR3 sequences, with 12% to 15% occurring only once. Input material: blood. Every receptor here comes from a woman between 18 and 29 years old with Graves' hyperthyroidism.

This clonotype was detected ten times or more. The chain couples TRBV2 to TRBJ1-2; no clear D gene. V was cut by 7 bases and J by 0 bases, with 6 bases left in between. The germline CDR1 and CDR2 sequences are SNHLY and FYNNEI. This CDR3 has 12 amino acids. The CDR3 loop is CASTRSNYGYTF. For the CDR3, the DNA is TGTGCCAGCACCAGATCTAACTATGGCTACACCTTC.

A word on this clonotype: This may stem from a read error, because a much larger clone lies one nucleotide away. The chain couples TRBV20-1 to TRBJ2-3; no firm D call. V was cut by 6 bases and J by 5 bases, with 9 bases left in between. Germline lookup yields CDR1 DFQATT and CDR2 SNEGSKA (reference sequence). This CDR3 has 11 amino acids. Written as DNA, the CDR3 is TGCAGTGCGTTGGGAATAGATACGCAGTATTTT. Protein sequence: CSALGIDTQYF.

This clonotype was detected a few times. The CDR3 bases are TGTGCCAGCAGTTTCCCCCCCGGTTGGGGGCAGTACTTC. Amino acids: CASSFPPGWGQYF. V and J are TRBV6-2 or TRBV6-3 and TRBJ2-7; the D is unclear. CDR3 length: 13 amino acids. V shed 4 bases and J shed 9 bases, with 16 bases lying between them. Germline assignment: CDR1 MNHEY and CDR2 SVGEGT.

The sample holds many counts of this clonotype. This chain uses TRBV5-1 with TRBJ2-1, with 9 bases lining up with TRBD1. The CDR3 runs to 15 residues. Germline V gene data show CDR1 as SGHRS and CDR2 as YFSETQ. V lost 1 base, J lost 4 bases, and 3 bases stayed unmatched. CDR3 sequence: CASSLSTGGYNEQFF. The CDR3 DNA reads TGCGCCAGCAGCTTGTCGACAGGGGGGTACAATGAGCAGTTCTTC.

In this sample, this clonotype turned up once. V and J are TRBV19 and TRBJ2-2; a weak D match, TRBD1 (6 bases). Germline CDR1 reads LNHDA; CDR2 reads SQIVND (reference sequence). This CDR3 comprises 13 residues. V dropped 7 bases and J dropped 1 base, with 7 bases sitting between them. The CDR3 is CASKGENTGELFF. In DNA, the CDR3 is TGTGCCAGTAAGGGGGAGAACACCGGGGAGCTGTTTTTT.

This clonotype has at least ten counts. As DNA, the CDR3 is TGTGCCAGCAGCGTAGAGGACAGTTACCAAGAGACCCAGTACTTC. It specifies CASSVEDSYQETQYF. The chain has TRBV9 and TRBJ2-5; tentative D call: TRBD1 (6 bases). The germline V gene encodes CDR1 SGDLS and CDR2 YYNGEE. Trimming pared 0 bases from V and 0 bases from J, leaving 9 bases between. This CDR3 region has 15 residues.

Turning to this clonotype: Relative to the germline gene, one junction end is altered; a read error may explain this. This chain links TRBV30 with TRBJ2-2, with D uncertain. Germline assignment: CDR1 GTSNPN and CDR2 SVGIG (reference sequence). This CDR3 contains 14 residues. Written as DNA, the CDR3 is TGTGCCTGGACCGATTTCGCGAAGACCGGGGAGCTGTTTTTT. It is translated as CAWTDFAKTGELFF.

Many counts were recorded for this clonotype. This CDR3 reads CASCRAGINQPQHF. CDR3 DNA: TGTGCCAGCTGTCGGGCTGGAATCAATCAGCCCCAGCATTTT. This sequence joins TRBV2 and TRBJ1-5, with D uncertain. Germline CDR1 is SNHLY and CDR2 is FYNNEI. The V gene lost 8 bases and the J gene lost 3 bases, with 14 bases spanning the gap. This CDR3 is built from 14 residues.

This clonotype was recorded at least ten times. The chain recombines TRBV20-1 with TRBJ1-2; 7 bases agree with TRBD1. This CDR3 is 13 amino acids long. Germline trimming cut 5 bases from V and 7 bases from J; bases unmatched to any gene: 10. Germline V gives CDR1 DFQATT, CDR2 SNEGSKA (reference sequence). Here the CDR3 reads CSAQTGSGAGYTF. CDR3 nucleotide sequence: TGCAGTGCTCAGACAGGGTCGGGAGCTGGCTACACCTTC.

This clonotype was counted a few times. V is TRBV7-9 and J is TRBJ2-2; 9 bases align to TRBD2. The trim removed 3 bases at V and 4 bases at J, leaving 3 bases unmatched. CDR1 is SEHNR, CDR2 FQNEAQ, per germline (reference sequence). The CDR3 covers 15 residues. The CDR3 sequence: CASSFTGLATGELFF. CDR3 DNA sequence: TGTGCCAGCAGCTTTACGGGACTAGCCACCGGGGAGCTGTTTTTT.

This clonotype appeared many times. Here the CDR3 reads CALVLTRELFF. The DNA of the CDR3 is TGTGCCTTGGTCCTCACAAGGGAGCTGTTTTTT. The chain employs TRBV30 and TRBJ2-2, with D hard to call. Deletions cut 7 bases from V and 9 bases from J, with 12 bases between. Germline CDR1 is GTSNPN and CDR2 is SVGIG (reference sequence). The CDR3 length is 11 residues.

This chain connects TRBV6-1 to TRBJ1-2; D may be TRBD1 (6 bases). The CDR3 is 13 residues long. Per germline, CDR1 MNHNS and CDR2 SASEGT. V dropped 5 bases and J dropped 3 bases, with 10 bases sitting between them. CDR3 sequence reads: CASSYGGHYGYTF. CDR3 DNA sequence: TGTGCCAGCAGTTATGGGGGGCACTATGGCTACACCTTC.

This clonotype was seen many times. The chain recombines TRBV18 with TRBJ1-1, with 7 nucleotides matching TRBD1. The CDR3 extends over 16 amino acids. CDR1 and CDR2 from the germline V gene are KGHSH and LQKENI. With V trimmed by 5 bases and J by 1 base, 10 bases remained unmatched. This CDR3 is CASSRTSGTENTEAFF. DNA for the CDR3: TGTGCCAGCTCAAGGACTTCCGGGACAGAGAACACTGAAGCTTTCTTT.

This clonotype was counted ten times or more. The rearrangement links TRBV11-2 to TRBJ1-3; D gene ambiguous. Trimming removed 5 bases at V and 3 bases at J, with 14 bases between. CDR1 is SGHAT, CDR2 FQNNGV, per germline. The CDR3 consists of 15 residues. The CDR3 region is CASSHYAGFGNTIYF. The CDR3 bases are TGTGCCAGCAGCCATTACGCGGGGTTTGGAAACACCATATATTTT.

A remark on this clonotype: This clone may be a read error of a much larger clone one base away. The missing conserved phenylalanine or tryptophan at the end of this CDR3 makes a read error likely. The chain couples TRBV3-1 to TRBJ1-2; D call uncertain. The CDR3 spans 15 residues. Germline assignment: CDR1 LGHDT and CDR2 YNNKEL (reference sequence). Deletions cut 3 bases from V and 8 bases from J, with 19 bases between. CDR3 sequence (DNA): TGTGCCAGCAGCCATTCCCCGGACCCGAGCCAAGGCTACACCCTC. Amino acid sequence: CASSHSPDPSQGYTL.

The table lists this clonotype with a few counts. The chain carries TRBV4-1 and TRBJ2-7, with unresolved D. Germline CDR1 and CDR2: MGHRA and YSYEKL. The CDR3 has 17 residues. Trimming removed 0 bases at V and 3 bases at J, with 18 bases between. CDR3: CASSQETVPAPFYEQYF. The CDR3 DNA follows: TGCGCCAGCAGCCAAGAAACTGTACCAGCGCCTTTCTACGAGCAGTACTTC.

A word on this clonotype: A much larger clone lies one base from this, so it may be a read error. This rearrangement joins TRBV15 to TRBJ2-5, with no clear D. V was pared by 4 bases and J by 10 bases, with 16 bases between. The germline gives CDR1 LNHNV, CDR2 YYDKDF (reference sequence). The CDR3 consists of 13 residues. The CDR3 reads CATSITSGSFQYF. CDR3 coding DNA: TGTGCCACCAGCATTACTTCTGGTTCCTTCCAGTACTTC. Drawing the rest from reference TRBV15 and TRBJ2-5, the complete variable domain is DAMVIQNPRYQVTQFGKPVTLSCSQTLNHNVMYWYQQKSSQAPKLLFHYYDKDFNNEADTPDNFQSRRPNTSFCFLDIRSPGLGDTAMYLCATSITSGSFQYFGPGTRLLVL.

The table lists this clonotype with many counts. This rearrangement joins TRBV14 to TRBJ2-2; D might be TRBD1 (7 bases). Trimming removed 0 bases from V and 4 bases from J, with 24 bases in between. Germline CDR1 and CDR2: SGHDN and FVKESK. The CDR3 totals 20 residues. CDR3 sequence reads: CASSQEKGGRTSRGTGELFF. The CDR3 nucleotides are TGTGCCAGCAGCCAAGAGAAAGGGGGCAGGACATCGCGGGGCACCGGGGAGCTGTTTTTT.

A few counts support this clonotype. The chain couples TRBV7-3 to TRBJ2-6; D perhaps matches TRBD2 (5 bases). Germline CDR1 is SGHTA and CDR2 is FQGTGA. The length of the CDR3 is 17 residues. V lost 5 bases and J 4 bases, leaving 18 bases between the germline ends. The CDR3 spells CASSPSKSQRGANVLTF. In DNA, the CDR3 is TGTGCCAGCAGCCCTAGCAAGTCGCAGAGAGGGGCCAACGTCCTGACTTTC. Filled out from reference TRBV7-3 and TRBJ2-6, the complete variable domain reads GAGVSQTPSNKVTEKGKYVELRCDPISGHTALYWYRQSLGQGPEFLIYFQGTGAADDSGLPNDRFFAVRPEGSVSTLKIQRTERGDSAVYLCASSPSKSQRGANVLTFGAGSRLTVL.

This sequence joins TRBV5-1 and TRBJ2-4; TRBD2 matches 7 bases. V lost 3 bases to trimming and J lost 0 bases; unmatched junction nucleotides: 6. There are 16 residues in the CDR3. Germline assignment: CDR1 SGHRS and CDR2 YFSETQ. CDR3: CASSSSLAGAKNIQYF. In DNA form, the CDR3 reads TGCGCCAGCAGCTCCTCCTTAGCGGGAGCCAAAAACATTCAGTACTTC.